This is a list of T cell receptor beta chains from one sample in a study of T cells in Graves' hyperthyroidism and ophthalmopathy. TCRdb passed the multiplex PCR reads through MiXCR, listing each CDR3 protein once. The sample records 490,000 or so distinct CDR3 sequences, around 50% being singletons. The specimen sequenced was peripheral blood or thyroid tissue (not recorded which). These receptors were obtained from an adult woman with Graves' disease, either hyperthyroidism or ophthalmopathy (not recorded which). CDR3s include the opening cysteine and the closing phenylalanine or tryptophan. The D gene is left open where the match is weak. A row's size may be missing; if present it is once, few, many or a size class.

TRBJ2-7 | NA | TRBV7-9 | NA | CASSNRQFEQYF | TGTGCCAGCAGCAACCGACAGTTCGAGCAGTACTTC
TRBJ2-3 | NA | TRBV5-1 | NA | CASLAGGRSTDTQYF | TGCGCCAGCCTTGCCGGGGGGCGAAGCACAGATACGCAGTATTTT
TRBJ1-2 | TRBD1 | TRBV7-2 | many | CASSGRDSSYGYTF | TGTGCCAGCAGCGGGCGGGACAGTTCCTATGGCTACACCTTC
TRBJ2-5 | NA | TRBV2 | NA | CASSEAQIQYF | TGTGCCAGCAGTGAAGCGCAGATCCAGTACTTC
TRBJ1-1 | TRBD1 | TRBV7-9 | many | CASSKDRVGYTEAFF | TGTGCCAGCAGCAAAGACAGGGTGGGTTACACTGAAGCTTTCTTT
TRBJ2-2 | NA | TRBV20-1 | many | CSGRGRNTGELFF | TGCAGTGGACGAGGGAGGAACACCGGGGAGCTGTTTTTT
TRBJ2-5 | NA | TRBV15 | many | CATSSELQEPQETQYF | TGTGCCACCAGCAGCGAGCTCCAGGAACCCCAAGAGACCCAGTACTTC
TRBJ2-5 | NA | TRBV5-1 | NA | CASSRDAETQYF | TGCGCCAGCAGCAGGGATGCAGAGACCCAGTACTTC
TRBJ1-1 | NA | TRBV19 | many | CASIATGPTLAFF | TGTGCCAGTATCGCGACAGGTCCGACTCTGGCTTTCTTT
TRBJ1-1 | NA | TRBV5-1 | few | CASSLGQVADGAFF | TGCGCCAGCAGCTTGGGTCAGGTCGCAGATGGAGCTTTCTTT
TRBJ1-2 | TRBD1 | TRBV10-3 | NA | CAISEQGRGHTF | TGTGCCATCAGTGAGCAAGGCAGGGGGCACACCTTC
TRBJ1-2 | NA | TRBV10-3 | NA | CAISELPEEGYTF | TGTGCCATCAGTGAGCTACCTGAGGAAGGCTACACCTTC
TRBJ1-1 | NA | TRBV12-3/TRBV12-4 | NA | CASSSLGANTEAFF | TGTGCCAGCAGTTCCCTAGGGGCGAACACTGAAGCTTTCTTT
TRBJ2-6 | TRBD1 | TRBV9 | many | CASSATGRFSGANVLTF | TGTGCCAGCAGCGCGACAGGGCGCTTCTCTGGGGCCAACGTCCTGACTTTC
TRBJ1-5 | TRBD1 | TRBV20-1 | few | CSAPDHRGGQPQHF | TGCAGTGCTCCCGATCACAGGGGAGGGCAGCCCCAGCATTTT
TRBJ1-2 | NA | TRBV5-5 | NA | CASSQEGNSGYGYTF | TGTGCCAGCAGCCAAGAGGGGAATTCAGGTTATGGCTACACCTTC
TRBJ2-2 | NA | TRBV7-9 | many | CASSLQGRNGELFF | TGTGCCAGCAGCTTACAGGGAAGGAACGGGGAGCTGTTTTTT
TRBJ1-1 | NA | TRBV2 | NA | CASRLTGDGEAFF | TGTGCCAGCAGATTGACGGGGGACGGTGAAGCTTTCTTT
TRBJ1-4 | TRBD1 | TRBV5-1 | many | CASRGQPATNEKLFF | TGCGCCAGCAGGGGACAGCCGGCAACTAATGAAAAACTGTTTTTT
TRBJ2-5 | TRBD2 | TRBV20-1 | many | CSVEGASGRYQETQYF | TGCAGTGTTGAGGGGGCTAGCGGGAGGTACCAAGAGACCCAGTACTTC
TRBJ2-5 | NA | TRBV19 | NA | CASSIGGQPQYF | TGTGCCAGTAGTATAGGGGGTCAGCCCCAGTACTTC
TRBJ1-6 | TRBD1 | TRBV12-3/TRBV12-4 | NA | CASQKQGENSPLHF | TGTGCCAGCCAAAAACAGGGGGAAAATTCACCCCTCCACTTT
TRBJ2-6 | NA | TRBV11-2 | many | CASSYRYRGPAAGANVLTF | TGTGCCAGCAGCTATCGTTACCGGGGGCCTGCGGCAGGGGCCAACGTCCTGACTTTC
TRBJ2-7 | NA | TRBV12-3/TRBV12-4 | many | CASSHDTSDYEQYF | TGTGCCAGCAGTCACGACACCTCCGACTACGAGCAGTACTTC
TRBJ1-4 | NA | TRBV5-1 | NA | CASSFLGGREEKLFF | TGCGCCAGCAGCTTCCTCGGGGGAAGAGAGGAAAAACTGTTTTTT
TRBJ1-4 | TRBD1 | TRBV2 | NA | CATQTGGADEKLFF | TGTGCTACGCAAACAGGGGGCGCTGATGAAAAACTGTTTTTT
TRBJ1-5 | TRBD1 | TRBV24-1 | NA | CASGTGGWSNQPQHF | TGTGCCTCCGGGACAGGGGGATGGAGCAATCAGCCCCAGCATTTT
TRBJ2-7 | TRBD2 | TRBV7-9 | once | CASSSRHGSGGPREQYF | TGTGCCAGCAGCTCCCGTCACGGGTCGGGAGGGCCCCGCGAGCAGTACTTC
TRBJ1-2 | TRBD1 | TRBV2 | NA | CASREGQGRYGYTF | TGTGCCAGCAGGGAAGGACAGGGAAGATATGGCTACACCTTC
TRBJ2-5 | NA | TRBV11-1 | few | CASSLRSAGGYQETQYF | TGTGCCAGCAGCTTAAGGTCGGCGGGCGGGTACCAAGAGACCCAGTACTTC
TRBJ1-1 | TRBD1 | TRBV15 | NA | CATSRDQGAMSFF | TGTGCCACCAGCAGAGATCAGGGGGCGATGTCTTTCTTT
TRBJ1-2 | TRBD1 | TRBV24-1 | NA | CATSEPTGAGYGYTF | TGTGCCACCAGTGAGCCGACAGGGGCGGGCTATGGCTACACCTTC
TRBJ2-5 | NA | TRBV5-1 | NA | CASSFSGVGKETQYF | TGTGCCAGCAGCTTCTCAGGGGTAGGGAAAGAGACCCAGTACTTC
TRBJ1-6 | NA | TRBV7-6 | NA | CASSFDRYNSPLHF | TGTGCCAGCAGCTTCGACAGATATAATTCACCCCTCCACTTT
TRBJ2-7 | NA | TRBV25-1 | NA | CASSPPRARDEQYF | TGTGCCAGCAGCCCCCCCAGGGCGCGGGACGAGCAGTACTTC
TRBJ1-2 | NA | TRBV29-1 | NA | CSTEQGPNYGYTF | TGCAGCACCGAACAGGGACCCAACTATGGCTACACCTTC
TRBJ1-5 | NA | TRBV5-1 | NA | CASSTNPGSKETQHF | TGCGCCAGCAGCACGAACCCGGGATCAAAAGAGACCCAGCATTTT
TRBJ1-5 | NA | TRBV20-1 | NA | CSARVPSRQPQHF | TGCAGTGCTAGAGTCCCCTCACGTCAGCCCCAGCATTTT